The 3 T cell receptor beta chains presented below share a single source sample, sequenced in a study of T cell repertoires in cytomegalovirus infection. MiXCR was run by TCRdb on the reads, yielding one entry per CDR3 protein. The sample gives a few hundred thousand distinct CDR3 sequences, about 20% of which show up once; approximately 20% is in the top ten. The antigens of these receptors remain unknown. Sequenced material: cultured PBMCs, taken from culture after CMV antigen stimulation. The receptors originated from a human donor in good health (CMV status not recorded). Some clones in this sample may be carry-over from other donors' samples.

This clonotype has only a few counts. This chain's CDR3 is CSARVYRDRAQPQHF. The CDR3 DNA reads as TGCAGTGCTAGAGTTTATCGGGACAGGGCGCAGCCCCAGCATTTT. The chain has TRBV20-1 and TRBJ1-5; TRBD1 matches 9 bases. With 1 base clipped from V and 7 bases from J, the junction kept 8 bases outside the gene matches. This CDR3 contains 15 residues. In germline, CDR1 is DFQATT, CDR2 SNEGSKA (reference sequence).

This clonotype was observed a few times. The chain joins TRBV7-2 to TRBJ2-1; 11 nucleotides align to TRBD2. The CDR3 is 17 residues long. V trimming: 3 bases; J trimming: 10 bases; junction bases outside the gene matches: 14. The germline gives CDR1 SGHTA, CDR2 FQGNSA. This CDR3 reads CASSFRSQTSGTTEQFF. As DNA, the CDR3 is TGTGCCAGCAGCTTCAGGTCCCAGACTAGCGGGACCACAGAGCAGTTCTTC.

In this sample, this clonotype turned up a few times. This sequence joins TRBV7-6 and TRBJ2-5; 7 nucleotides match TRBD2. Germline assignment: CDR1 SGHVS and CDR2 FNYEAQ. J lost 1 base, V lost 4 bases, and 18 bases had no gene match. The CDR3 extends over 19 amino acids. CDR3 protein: CASSSGLDPKGNIQETQYF. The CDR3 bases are TGTGCCAGCAGCTCCGGACTAGACCCGAAGGGGAACATCCAAGAGACCCAGTACTTC. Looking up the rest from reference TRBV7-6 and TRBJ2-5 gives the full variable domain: GAGVSQSPRYKVTKRGQDVALRCDPISGHVSLYWYRQALGQGPEFLTYFNYEAQQDKSGLPNDRFSAERPEGSISTLTIQRTEQRDSAMYRCASSSGLDPKGNIQETQYFGPGTRLLVL.